This passage covers 10 T cell receptor beta chains from one sample sequenced in a study of blood T cell repertoires in COVID-19. Measured with immunoSEQ multiplex PCR; TCRdb has only the in-frame clones, and not every one. The sample includes roughly 70,000 clones, around 74% seen only once; the top ten take 15%. What was sequenced was peripheral blood. The origin of the receptors is a man aged 60 to 69 with COVID-19, enrolled during active disease.

This chain joins TRBV14 and TRBJ2-2; D is possibly TRBD1 (6 bases). Trimming removed 2 bases from V and 4 bases from J, with 11 bases in between. The CDR3 totals 15 residues. Germline CDR1 is SGHDN and CDR2 is FVKESK. The CDR3 nucleotides are TGTGCCAGCAGCCAAATGACAGGAGTCACCGGGGAGCTGTTTTTT. Its translation: CASSQMTGVTGELFF. Supplemented by reference TRBV14 and TRBJ2-2, the full variable domain reads EAGVTQFPSHSVIEKGQTVTLRCDPISGHDNLYWYRRVMGKEIKFLLHFVKESKQDESGMPNNRFLAERTGGTYSTLKVQPAELEDSGVYFCASSQMTGVTGELFFGEGSRLTVL.

The chain employs TRBV15 and TRBJ2-5; 13 nucleotides agree with TRBD2. Germline loops: CDR1 LNHNV, CDR2 YYDKDF (reference sequence). The CDR3 loop spans 15 amino acids. Trimming took 3 bases from V and 5 from J; bases not matched to a gene: 3. CDR3 in amino acids: CATSSGLAGVETQYF. CDR3 DNA sequence: TGTGCCACCAGCAGCGGACTAGCGGGAGTGGAGACCCAGTACTTC.

The chain links TRBV7-9 to TRBJ2-2; D might be TRBD2 (6 bases). This CDR3 has 16 amino acids. Trimming left V 3 bases short and J 5 bases short, with 16 bases between. Germline assignment: CDR1 SEHNR and CDR2 FQNEAQ (reference sequence). CDR3 amino acids: CASSFLAMGSTGELFF. The DNA for the CDR3 is TGTGCCAGCAGCTTTCTAGCGATGGGGAGTACCGGGGAGCTGTTTTTT.

Only one count was recorded for this clone. DNA of the CDR3: TGTGCCAGCAGCTTGGAAAATAGACAAGAGACCCAGTACTTC. Its protein is CASSLENRQETQYF. V is TRBV5-4 and J is TRBJ2-5, with no clear D. Trimming removed 0 bases at V and 2 bases at J, with 8 bases between. Germline values: CDR1 SGHNT, CDR2 YYREEE (reference sequence). The CDR3 covers 14 residues. Full variable domain (remainder filled in from reference TRBV5-4 and TRBJ2-5): ETGVTQSPTHLIKTRGQQVTLRCSSQSGHNTVSWYQQALGQGPQFIFQYYREEENGRGNFPPRFSGLQFPNYSSELNVNALELDDSALYLCASSLENRQETQYFGPGTRLLVL.

This chain connects TRBV25-1 to TRBJ2-2, with TRBD2 matching 10 bases. V dropped 6 bases and J dropped 5; count of bases not matched to a gene: 6. The CDR3 sequence is 15 residues long. Germline V CDR1 and CDR2: MGHDK, SYGVNS. The CDR3 region has the DNA TGTGCCAGCAGCCCTAGCGGGAGAGCTACCGGGGAGCTGTTTTTT. The encoded protein is CASSPSGRATGELFF.

This clone was detected only once. The chain links TRBV7-2 to TRBJ2-6, with 10 bases identical to TRBD1. This CDR3 comprises 17 residues. Germline V gene data show CDR1 as SGHTA and CDR2 as FQGNSA. V lost 10 bases to trimming and J lost 1 base; unmatched junction nucleotides: 10. The CDR3, as DNA: TGTGCCACCGAGCCGGGACAGGGGCGTTCTGGGGCCAACGTCCTGACTTTC. Its translation is CATEPGQGRSGANVLTF.

The CDR3 bases are TGTGCCAGCTCCGGGACTAGCGTACCCGAGGCCTACAATGAGCAGTTCTTC. It translates to CASSGTSVPEAYNEQFF. The chain couples TRBV10-3 to TRBJ2-1; 10 bases are a match to TRBD2. Losses at the gene ends were 10 bases for V and 2 bases for J; bases not matched to a gene: 14. CDR1 and CDR2 (germline): ENHRY, SYGVKD. This CDR3 has 17 amino acids.

This clone was observed once. The genes are TRBV27 and TRBJ1-1; possible D gene TRBD1, 5 bases. The CDR3 loop spans 15 amino acids. The germline CDR1 and CDR2 sequences are MNHEY and SMNVEV (reference sequence). Trimming took 5 bases from V and 6 from J, leaving 19 bases between them. The CDR3 loop reads CASSLRLGVFAEAFF. The CDR3 DNA is TGTGCCAGCAGTCTCCGTCTAGGGGTATTCGCTGAAGCTTTCTTT.

The V gene is TRBV12-3 or TRBV12-4, the J gene TRBJ1-2; the D is unclear. Trimming took 1 base from V and 5 from J, leaving 5 bases between them. The CDR3 length is 12 residues. The CDR3 region is CASSLGLYGYTF. The CDR3 DNA sequence: TGTGCCAGCAGTTTAGGGCTGTATGGCTACACCTTC.

This sequence joins TRBV6-5 and TRBJ2-3; the match to TRBD2 covers 11 bases. The junction had 5 bases not matched to a gene; V was cut back by 8 bases and J by 4 bases. This CDR3 is 14 amino acids long. CDR1 is MNHEY and CDR2 is SVGAGI in the germline V gene. CDR3 protein: CASGLTSGADTQYF. For the CDR3, the DNA is TGTGCCAGCGGCTTGACTAGCGGGGCAGATACGCAGTATTTT.